This T cell receptor (beta chain) was documented in a study of T cells after yellow fever vaccination. About the research overall: Some fractions had low cell numbers, and these were prepared with SMART-Seq v4 Ultra Low Input.

Germline V gene lookup returns CDR1 SGHVS and CDR2 FNYEAQ. The CDR3 runs 17 residues. Losses at the gene ends were 6 bases for V and 0 bases for J; bases not matched to a gene: 4. Study observations and caveats: Contaminants from the bulk population, in the form of abundant clonotypes, could be found in FACS-sorted repertoires. Re-detected after boosting: most primary clones, 96% of CD4 and 80% to 90% of CD8.

This clonotype was picked up a small number of times. Its antigen is undetermined. It was through 5'RACE template switching that TCR cDNA was made, with a universal primer site and UMIs added. TCRdb itself ran the 5' RACE reads through MiXCR, one entry per CDR3 protein. The sample consists of 300,000 or so distinct CDR3 sequences, roughly 8.3% of them appearing once. The sample consisted of PBMCs, taken roughly seven weeks after the first yellow fever vaccination. The receptor was derived from a man between 18 and 29 years old who received the YFV17D yellow fever vaccine. The V gene is TRBV7-6, the J gene TRBJ2-1; 14 positions agree with TRBD2. The DNA for the CDR3 is TGTGCCAGCAGTCAGGGGACTAGCGGGAGCTCCTACAATGAGCAGTTCTTC. Its protein product is CASSQGTSGSSYNEQFF.